The entry below describes one T cell receptor (beta chain). The target antigen is unknown. The data originate from a study of a mutant IDH1 vaccine in newly diagnosed glioma. With 2 bases removed from V and 4 bases from J, the gap between germline ends came to 4 bases. The length of the CDR3 is 12 residues. CDR1 ENHRY and CDR2 SYGVKD come from the germline V gene. Time point described: week 35, safety follow-up. What each vaccine dose contained was 300 ug of mutant IDH1 20-mer peptide, accompanied by topical imiquimod. The data were produced by immunoSEQ multiplex PCR, yet TCRdb's version contains in-frame clones alone and is incomplete. The sample carries roughly 48,000 clones, over 65% recorded once.

The gene calls are TRBV10-3 and TRBJ2-3; D ambiguous. This TCR came from a middle-aged man with glioma. This material consisted of PBMCs, taken from a glioma patient whose treatment included an IDH1 peptide vaccine. This chain's CDR3 is CAISEGSDTQYF. Here the CDR3 DNA reads TGTGCCATCAGTGAGGGGTCAGATACGCAGTATTTT.